This TCR beta chain emerged from a study of cytomegalovirus exposure and HLA in healthy donors (TCRdb year 2017). About the full investigation: An earlier analysis of several hundred of the donors reported 250 to 350 Gb of sequence data and 100 million to 120 million unique TCR beta sequences obtained from about 179 million T cells. To predict cytomegalovirus infection status, the study combined high-throughput TCR immunosequencing, statistical association of individual TCRs with disease status, and machine learning. Among approximately 370 genotyped donors of the cohort, an average of around 250,000 unique TCR beta nucleotide sequences was sequenced per donor, of which about 18% were non-productive. Of the roughly 400 genotyped donors, 81% fell in the genetic ancestry cluster associated with self-reported Caucasian donors. A later genetic analysis took genome-wide SNP genotypes for about 65% of the 666 donors and used that subset as a discovery cohort. Roughly five DR-DQ haplotypes were treated as single units for association and clustering because of strong linkage in the cohort. Every repertoire in the discovery cohort had been generated on one and the same sequencing platform. Class I and class II HLA loci were covered by the typing at four-digit resolution. Approximately 300 gigabases of sequencing data and around 90 million unique TCR sequences made up an early release that covered 500 to 650 HLA-typed donors. The number of typed donors differed by locus: 629-630 for A, B, C, DRB1 and DQB1; 522 for DQA1; some 590 for DPA1; and approximately 450 for DPB1. In the later analysis, no new phenotypic data were used to find candidate immune exposures; instead, reliance was placed on TCR beta sequences and their occurrence across donors. In a later analysis, previously published TCR beta repertoires from roughly 710 donors were re-analyzed and high-resolution HLA genotyping was added so that TCR occurrence patterns could be studied. Along with the approximately 650-subject first cohort, a separate validation cohort of roughly 110 different subjects was used. The study used immunosequencing to profile the T cell repertoires of 666 subjects and linked those repertoires to cytomegalovirus serostatus. In an earlier analysis of a few hundred of the donors, high-throughput TCR beta sequencing was used to judge whether each TCR beta V gene segment behaved as functional or pseudogenic. The aim of the study was to test whether cataloging public T cell receptors could identify signatures of past pathogen exposure. Donor age, sex, ethnicity and CMV serostatus were collected together with the repertoire data. General findings and caveats noted by the study authors: Specific HLA alleles were associated with more than 15,000 TCR beta sequences at a false discovery rate of 0.05 in a later analysis. V-gene and J-gene trimming of TCR beta chains was associated with a missense DCLRE1C variant in a later genetic analysis, and the association was replicated in an independent cohort. The only immune exposure information available for the cohort was CMV serostatus. In vitro tests confirmed that a few of the cytomegalovirus-associated TCR beta chains recognize cytomegalovirus antigens. In a later analysis, HLA-associated TCR beta chains showed more clonal expansion and lower generation probabilities than non-associated chains that were equally common. The authors suggested that the approach could potentially be generalized to other disease states and immunological phenotypes. In an earlier analysis of more than 450 of the donors, most TCR beta V segments were observed in productive rearrangements about 90% or about 30% of the time, broadly matching IMGT annotations. In a later analysis, the rate of TCR association differed among HLA loci, with DRB1 alleles having the most associated TCRs and HLA-C alleles having the fewest. A further reported finding was that TCR beta sequences accurately predicted the HLA-A and HLA-B alleles for most subjects in the first cohort. HLA typing was unavailable for some donors at each locus, so association tests used only the typed subset. Assigning TCR associations to individual alleles was difficult when HLA alleles, especially DR and DQ, strongly co-occurred. Across donors, most TCR sequences were observed very rarely, whereas some public TCRs were present in many individuals. The cohort was sequenced for TCR beta chains only, and without alpha or paired-chain data the features that could be detected were limited. Correlated functional status among segregating V segments might be attributable to linkage disequilibrium, but an unknown experimental factor could not be ruled out. Compared with the approximately 670-donor mean, donors in an Asian-associated ancestry cluster had fewer N-insertions in productive TCRs, according to a later genetic analysis. According to a later analysis, most CMV-associated TCR beta chains appeared to be HLA-restricted, and the HLA associations seemed to be driven largely by CMV exposure. In a later analysis, several top co-occurrence clusters were reported to appear linked to parvovirus B19, influenza, CMV and Epstein-Barr virus. A total of 164 TCR beta chains were listed by the study as associated with cytomegalovirus. Because counts were too low, roughly 16 rarely observed V segments, including chromosome 9 orphons, were excluded from the earlier analysis of several hundred of the donors. Sequencing depth was assumed to be roughly uniform across donors in the presence/absence analyses, though that assumption may not hold. The sequencing pipeline was judged likely to have produced a cluster of highly shared sequence variants as a technical artifact. Cytomegalovirus status was reported to be diagnosed by the classifier with high specificity and sensitivity in both the original and validation cohorts.

In total, just over 650 healthy bone marrow donors made up the cohort. At the time of sampling, every cohort member was nominally healthy, though immune exposures that went unrecorded were likely present. The donor tested CMV seropositive and was one of the 289 seropositive cohort members. A peripheral blood sample was provided by each donor, and peripheral blood mononuclear cells were used for TCR beta sequencing. The Qiagen DNeasy Blood Extraction Kit was used to extract genomic DNA from the blood cell samples. The library was built by means of the immunoSEQ multiplex PCR assay. The multiplex PCR relied on a mix of 60 forward primers for TCR Vbeta segments and 13 reverse primers for TCR Jbeta segments. Amplification of the CDR3 region of rearranged TCR beta genes was performed with a multiplex PCR assay on genomic DNA. Amplified TCR beta libraries were sequenced as 87-base-pair reads on the Illumina HiSeq System. As for the original processing: In a later analysis, some 80 million unique TCR beta chains were counted across the roughly 610 repertoires, and around 10 million of these chains were shared by at least two donors. To remove PCR and sequencing errors, raw reads were error-corrected and collapsed into unique sequences using a nearest-neighbor algorithm that merged closely related sequences. Alignment of CDR3 sequences to IMGT reference sequences was used to assign V, D and J gene segments. For a sequence to be retained, at least a six-nucleotide match to both a V gene segment and a J gene segment was required. Rearrangements were called productive when the CDR3 lacked stop codons and stayed in frame with V and J; all others were non-productive. Following IMGT convention, CDR3 was defined as the stretch from the second conserved V-encoded cysteine to the conserved J-encoded phenylalanine. The earlier analysis of about 560 of the donors excluded any sequence lacking an unambiguous match to a single V gene segment. In an earlier analysis of approximately 610 of the donors, V segments were called functional above 56.7% productive rearrangements and were called segregating when the between-donor standard deviation exceeded 5%. To diagnose cytomegalovirus status from the catalog of TCR beta chain sequences, a statistical classification framework was built. V and J gene assignment, in a later analysis, came from comparing TCR nucleotide sequences with IMGT/GENE-DB human TR gene sequences. In a later analysis, CDR3 sequences and most-parsimonious VDJ recombination scenarios were assigned using the TCRdist pipeline. In a later analysis, each TCR beta chain was defined by its CDR3 amino acid sequence together with its V-gene family, and reads lacking a unique V-gene family were excluded. In a later analysis, around 600 highly shared, low-generation-probability nucleotide sequences were removed to address suspected cross-contamination and a sequencing artifact. In a later analysis, a clonal expansion index for each public chain was calculated from normalized within-repertoire ranks of inferred template counts. A later analysis computed generation probabilities with a VDJ recombination model fitted to out-of-frame rearrangements, and checked the results against IGoR. A later analysis scored TCR-TCR, TCR-HLA and TCR-CMV co-occurrence with hypergeometric tests, applying a repertoire-size bias correction to TCR pairs. A later analysis estimated false discovery rates by permuting HLA or CMV assignments 20 times. A later analysis grouped co-occurring TCRs with DBSCAN, adding TCRdist sequence similarity when clustering within HLA-allele-positive subsets. Co-occurrence clustering excluded repertoires with fewer than 30,000 or more than 120,000 public chains, plus five with anomalous nucleotide sharing. The immuneACCESS repertoire file appears here via TCRdb, limited to in-frame rearrangements. These files lack a portion of the clones; in checked studies, under half of the deficit traces to unresolved V genes, and the cause of the others is not known. V and J calls and clone size are copied from that table; D and trimming were computed from the DNA. The sample profile shows roughly 150,000 clones; about 84% of them were found once. 1% to 1.5% of the sample lies in the top ten.

With respect to this clone: Its antigen is not yet known. No base quality values were provided; no much bigger clone lies one nucleotide off.

The sample was PBMCs. This receptor was obtained from a man in his forties or fifties in good health and CMV-seropositive.

The CDR3 reads CASSVGPLRGTEAFF. The DNA sequence is given as TGTGCCAGCAGCGTAGGCCCACTGCGGGGCACTGAAGCTTTCTTT. The V and J genes are TRBV9 and TRBJ1-1; the D gene identity is not certain. Its CDR3 holds 15 amino acids, cysteine through phenylalanine. Only the CDR3 part of the read is kept: 45 bases, read in frame from the first base. The CDR1 and CDR2 encoded by the germline V gene are SGDLS and YYNGEE. V is cut by 0 bases and J by 4 bases, and the space between the germline ends is 13 bases.